The next 21 T cell receptor beta chains were all read from a single sample in a study of vaccination effects on CD4 cells after COVID-19. The data were produced by immunoSEQ multiplex PCR, yet TCRdb's version contains in-frame clones alone and is incomplete. The profile covers about 69,000 clones, with roughly 81% appearing a single time and roughly 1.6% taken by the ten largest. Antigens of these TCRs are unknown. Under the ViraFEST assay, PBMC were stimulated with viral peptide pools so that antigen-specific CD4+ T cells expanded. Sequencing was performed afterwards. Subsequent to a culture period of more than 8 days, CD4+ T cells were isolated. Two-dose vaccination with either BNT162b2 or mRNA-1273 was given to the participants. Sequenced here: CD4+ T cells from PBMCs cultured with HCoV-229E spike peptides, sampled after COVID-19 vaccination. These receptors were collected from a human donor who received a COVID-19 vaccine.

This clone was picked up one time. This chain uses TRBV3-1 (or the pseudogene TRBV3-2) with TRBJ2-5; 7 nucleotides agree with TRBD2. Trimming cost V 5 bases and J 3 bases; bases outside gene matches: 6. The CDR3 loop spans 14 amino acids. CDR1 and CDR2 (germline): LGHDT, YNNKEL (reference sequence). The CDR3 DNA reads TGTGCCAGCAGCTATCTCGGGACTAAAGAGACCCAGTACTTC. Protein product: CASSYLGTKETQYF.

V is TRBV28 and J is TRBJ1-5; TRBD1 might be the D (5 bases). V was cut by 6 bases and J by 7 bases, with 10 bases left in between. Germline V lookup: CDR1 MDHEN, CDR2 SYDVKM. This CDR3 spans 12 amino acids. CDR3 bases: TGTGCCAGCAGCCGGGGCTGGCAGCCCCAGCATTTT. It is translated as CASSRGWQPQHF.

CDR3: CASSRGTNVLTF. CDR3 DNA: TGTGCCAGCAGCCGGGGTACCAACGTCCTGACTTTC. The V call is TRBV4-2, the J call TRBJ2-6, with unresolved D. Trimming removed 4 bases from V and 8 bases from J, with 6 bases in between. The CDR3 runs 12 residues. Germline lookup yields CDR1 LGHNA and CDR2 YNFKEQ.

This clone was seen just once. The rearrangement uses TRBV4-1 and TRBJ1-3; possible D gene TRBD1, 6 bases. CDR1 MGHRA and CDR2 YSYEKL come from the germline V gene. This CDR3 spans 20 amino acids. V was clipped by 1 base and J by 0 bases, with 22 bases between them. CDR3 amino acids: CASSQGHGQGPLLSGNTIYF. The CDR3 DNA sequence: TGCGCCAGCAGCCAAGGACATGGCCAGGGGCCTCTCCTCTCTGGAAACACCATATATTTT.

The gene calls are TRBV5-1 and TRBJ2-1; 7 bases align to TRBD1. This CDR3 spans 15 amino acids. Germline values: CDR1 SGHRS, CDR2 YFSETQ. The V segment lost 2 bases and the J segment 3 bases; nucleotides outside the gene matches: 5. DNA for the CDR3: TGCGCCAGCAGCTTTGGCAGGGGGAGCTACAATGAGCAGTTCTTC. It codes for CASSFGRGSYNEQFF.

This clone has a handful of counts. The chain recombines TRBV18 with TRBJ2-7, with 9 bases that match TRBD1. V lost 3 bases and J lost 1; bases outside the gene matches: 4. Germline V gene data show CDR1 as KGHSH and CDR2 as LQKENI. This CDR3 has 15 residues. CDR3 coding DNA: TGTGCCAGCTCACCCGGGACAGGGAGTTCCTACGAGCAGTACGTC. Its protein product is CASSPGTGSSYEQYV.

In its sample, this clone was seen once. J is TRBJ2-5 and V is TRBV3-1 (or the pseudogene TRBV3-2); either TRBD1 or TRBD2 may supply D (5 bases each). The CDR3 length is 16 residues. V lost 1 base to trimming and J lost 5 bases, with 17 bases between them. The V gene's germline CDR1 is LGHDT and CDR2 YNNKEL (reference sequence). The CDR3 loop is CASSQVGGRVRETQYF. The CDR3 nucleotides are TGTGCCAGCAGCCAAGTTGGAGGCAGGGTGAGGGAGACCCAGTACTTC.

This clone was recorded a few times. The chain uses TRBV7-3 and TRBJ2-2; D may be TRBD2 (6 bases). Between the trimmed V and J ends, which lost 0 bases and 1 base, there was a span of 9 bases. The CDR3 extends over 16 amino acids. The V gene's germline CDR1 is SGHTA and CDR2 FQGTGA. CDR3 DNA: TGTGCCAGCAGCTTAACTGGAGGGGTGAACACCGGGGAGCTGTTTTTT. It encodes CASSLTGGVNTGELFF.

In its sample, this clone was seen once. V usage is TRBV7-3 and J usage is TRBJ2-3; D gene ambiguous. Trimming took 6 bases from V and 10 from J, leaving 14 bases between them. The germline V gene encodes CDR1 SGHTA and CDR2 FQGTGA. This CDR3 spans 12 amino acids. The CDR3 loop reads CASSPEGGPQYF. The CDR3 coding sequence is TGTGCCAGCAGTCCTGAAGGTGGTCCGCAGTATTTT.

The chain uses TRBV28 and TRBJ1-1; TRBD1 matches 9 bases. V shed 1 base and J 4 bases; nucleotides not matched to a gene: 7. Per germline, CDR1 MDHEN and CDR2 SYDVKM. CDR3 length equals 16 residues. The CDR3 loop is CASSLLDRGRFTEAFF. In nucleotides, the CDR3 is TGTGCCAGCAGTTTATTGGACAGGGGAAGATTCACTGAAGCTTTCTTT.

The rearrangement joins TRBV3-1 (or the pseudogene TRBV3-2) to TRBJ1-2; no clear D gene. V was cut by 8 bases and J by 3 bases, with 13 bases left in between. This CDR3 is 13 amino acids long. Germline V gene sequence: CDR1 LGHDT, CDR2 YNNKEL (reference sequence). CDR3 region: CASGNTPYYGYTF. CDR3 nucleotide sequence: TGTGCCAGCGGTAACACTCCTTACTATGGCTACACCTTC.

The chain employs TRBV12-3 or TRBV12-4 and TRBJ2-1; no firm D call. The CDR3 runs 12 residues. The V and J ends lost 5 bases and 8 bases respectively, with 10 bases between them. As DNA, the CDR3 is TGTGCCAGCAGTCCTCTCTCCGATGAGCAGTTCTTC. This encodes CASSPLSDEQFF.

The rearrangement joins TRBV13 to TRBJ1-1; D uncertain. This CDR3 has 16 residues. From germline, CDR1 is PRHDT and CDR2 FYEKMQ (reference sequence). Between the trimmed V and J ends, which lost 2 bases and 1 base, there was a span of 14 bases. The CDR3 reads CASSLRKYTPNTEAFF. In DNA form, the CDR3 reads TGTGCCAGCAGCTTACGGAAATATACCCCGAACACTGAAGCTTTCTTT. Complete variable domain (other parts from reference TRBV13 and TRBJ1-1): AAGVIQSPRHLIKEKRETATLKCYPIPRHDTVYWYQQGPGQDPQFLISFYEKMQSDKGSIPDRFSAQQFSDYHSELNMSSLELGDSALYFCASSLRKYTPNTEAFFGQGTRLTVV.

The V gene is TRBV7-2, the J gene TRBJ1-2; TRBD1 aligns across 7 bases. This CDR3 comprises 16 residues. Looked up from germline, CDR1 is SGHTA and CDR2 is FQGNSA. V dropped 5 bases and J dropped 6; count of bases not matched to a gene: 15. CDR3 sequence (DNA): TGTGCCAGCAGCCCACAGGGGTTTCGAATTGTAAATGGCTACACCTTC. It specifies CASSPQGFRIVNGYTF.

This chain joins TRBV4-1 and TRBJ2-2; 8 nucleotides line up with TRBD1. This CDR3 region has 14 residues. After removal of 4 bases from V and 6 bases from J, the junction contained 4 bases not matched to a gene. CDR1 is MGHRA, CDR2 YSYEKL, per germline. The CDR3 reads CASSLYRGAGELFF. DNA for the CDR3: TGCGCCAGCAGCCTCTACAGGGGGGCCGGGGAGCTGTTTTTT.

The sample holds a few counts of this clone. V usage is TRBV7-9 and J usage is TRBJ2-7; D unclear. The length of the CDR3 is 12 residues. The V end was cut by 1 base, the J end by 5 bases, with 6 bases between. CDR1 and CDR2 from the germline V gene are SEHNR and FQNEAQ (reference sequence). The CDR3 nucleotides are TGTGCCAGCAGCTTAGTGGGCGACGAGCAGTACGTC. It yields the protein CASSLVGDEQYV.

The chain has TRBV30 and TRBJ1-3; TRBD1 is a possible D gene (5 bases). V lost 5 bases, J lost 0 bases, and 5 bases lay in between. The germline gives CDR1 GTSNPN, CDR2 SVGIG (reference sequence). This CDR3 is built from 12 residues. The CDR3 region is CAWDSSGNTIYF. CDR3 nucleotides: TGTGCCTGGGACAGCTCTGGAAACACCATATATTTT. Variable domain in full (rest from reference TRBV30 and TRBJ1-3): SQTIHQWPATLVQPVGSPLSLECTVEGTSNPNLYWYRQAAGRGLQLLFYSVGIGQISSEVPQNLSASRPQDRQFILSSKKLLLSDSGFYLCAWDSSGNTIYFGEGSWLTVV.

This chain joins TRBV11-1 and TRBJ1-1; perhaps TRBD1 as D (6 bases). CDR3 size: 14 residues. Germline V gives CDR1 SGHAT, CDR2 FQDESV (reference sequence). V was pared by 3 bases and J by 5 bases, with 13 bases between. Written as DNA, the CDR3 is TGTGCCAGCAGCTTTGGTAGGGGGTCGACTGAAGCTTTCTTT. It translates to CASSFGRGSTEAFF.

The chain is built from TRBV6-5 and TRBJ1-6; D is uncertain. Germline lookup yields CDR1 MNHEY and CDR2 SVGAGI. The CDR3 extends over 15 amino acids. V was shortened by 2 bases and J by 0 bases, with 5 bases between the two germline ends. In DNA form, the CDR3 reads TGTGCCAGCAGTTACCGGAGCTCCTATAATTCACCCCTCCACTTT. Translated: CASSYRSSYNSPLHF.

This clone was recorded once. The chain recombines TRBV10-3 with TRBJ1-5, with 7 bases that match TRBD1. Germline loops: CDR1 ENHRY, CDR2 SYGVKD. V gave up 0 bases and J gave up 3 bases; unmatched junction bases: 2. The CDR3 runs to 15 residues. CDR3 bases: TGTGCCATCAGTGAGTCGACAGGGTTCAATCAGCCCCAGCATTTT. Its translation: CAISESTGFNQPQHF.

The chain is built from TRBV6-6 and TRBJ2-3; 13 bases are shared with TRBD2. CDR1 is MNHNY, CDR2 SVGAGI, per germline (reference sequence). The CDR3 has 14 amino acids. J was trimmed by 6 bases and V by 6 bases; bases with no gene match: 3. The CDR3 loop is CASRPGLAGDTQYF. CDR3 sequence (DNA): TGTGCCAGCAGACCGGGACTAGCGGGGGATACGCAGTATTTT.